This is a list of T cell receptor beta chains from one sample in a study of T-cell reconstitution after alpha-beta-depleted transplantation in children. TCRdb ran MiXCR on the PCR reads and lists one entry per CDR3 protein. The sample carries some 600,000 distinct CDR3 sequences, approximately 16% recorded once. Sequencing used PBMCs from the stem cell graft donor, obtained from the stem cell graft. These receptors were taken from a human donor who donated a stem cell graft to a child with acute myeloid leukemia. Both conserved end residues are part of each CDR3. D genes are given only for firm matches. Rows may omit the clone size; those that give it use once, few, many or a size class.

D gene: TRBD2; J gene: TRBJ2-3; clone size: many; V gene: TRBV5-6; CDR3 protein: CASSFDTGGAWSTDTQYF; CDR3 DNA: TGTGCCAGCAGCTTCGATACGGGGGGGGCCTGGAGCACAGATACGCAGTATTTT
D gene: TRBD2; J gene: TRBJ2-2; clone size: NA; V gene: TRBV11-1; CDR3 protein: CASSFPAGGRLYDTGELFF; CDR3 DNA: TGTGCCAGCAGCTTCCCCGCGGGGGGCCGTCTCTATGACACCGGGGAGCTGTTTTTT
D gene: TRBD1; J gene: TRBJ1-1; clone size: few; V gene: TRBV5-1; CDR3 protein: CASSGRTGANTEAFF; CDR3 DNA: TGCGCCAGCAGCGGCCGGACAGGAGCAAACACTGAAGCTTTCTTT
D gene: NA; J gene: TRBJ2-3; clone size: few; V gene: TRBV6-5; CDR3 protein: CASSFTGPDTDTQYF; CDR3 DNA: TGTGCCAGCAGTTTCACGGGCCCTGACACAGATACGCAGTATTTT
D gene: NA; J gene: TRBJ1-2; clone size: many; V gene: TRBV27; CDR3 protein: CASSLLGGGYTF; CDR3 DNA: TGTGCCAGCAGTTTACTCGGGGGAGGCTACACCTTC
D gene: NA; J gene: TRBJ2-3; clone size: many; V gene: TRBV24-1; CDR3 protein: CATSLTAGTDTQYF; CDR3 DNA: TGTGCCACCAGCTTGACGGCAGGCACAGATACGCAGTATTTT
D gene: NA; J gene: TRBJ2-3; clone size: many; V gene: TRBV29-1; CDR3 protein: CSVELQYDTQYF; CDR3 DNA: TGCAGCGTTGAACTGCAGTACGATACGCAGTATTTT
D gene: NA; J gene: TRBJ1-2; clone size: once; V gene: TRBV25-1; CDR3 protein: CASSGLELSESYTF; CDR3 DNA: TGTGCCAGCAGTGGACTAGAGCTTTCGGAGAGCTACACCTTC
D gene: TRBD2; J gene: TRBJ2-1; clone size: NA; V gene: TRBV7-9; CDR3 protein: CASSFRGVSSYNEQFF; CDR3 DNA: TGTGCCAGCAGCTTCCGGGGGGTTAGCTCCTACAATGAGCAGTTCTTC
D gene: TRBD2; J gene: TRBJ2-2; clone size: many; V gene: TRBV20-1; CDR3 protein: CSASLAGVGELFF; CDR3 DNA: TGCAGTGCTAGTCTAGCGGGGGTCGGGGAGCTGTTTTTT
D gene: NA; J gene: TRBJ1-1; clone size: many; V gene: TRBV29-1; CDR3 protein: CSVSVGAGGTEAFF; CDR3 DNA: TGCAGCGTCTCGGTTGGCGCGGGTGGCACTGAAGCTTTCTTT
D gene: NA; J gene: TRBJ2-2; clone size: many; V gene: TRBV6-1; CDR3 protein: CATLRGEGTGELFF; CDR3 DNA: TGTGCCACCTTAAGGGGGGAGGGGACCGGGGAGCTGTTTTTT
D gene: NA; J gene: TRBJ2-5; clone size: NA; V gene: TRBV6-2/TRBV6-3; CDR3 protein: CASERGSQETQYF; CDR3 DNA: TGTGCCTCCGAACGGGGCTCCCAAGAGACCCAGTACTTC
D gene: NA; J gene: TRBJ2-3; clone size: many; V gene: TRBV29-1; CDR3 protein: CSVVEGTDTQYF; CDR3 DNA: TGCAGCGTTGTTGAAGGTACAGATACGCAGTATTTT
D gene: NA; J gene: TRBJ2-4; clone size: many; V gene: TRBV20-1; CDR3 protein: CSASPTAEGGNIQYF; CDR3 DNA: TGCAGTGCTAGTCCTACCGCCGAGGGGGGAAACATTCAGTACTTC
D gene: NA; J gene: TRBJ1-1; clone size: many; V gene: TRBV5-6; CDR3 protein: CASSLPNTEAFF; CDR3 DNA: TGTGCCAGCAGTTTACCGAACACTGAAGCTTTCTTT
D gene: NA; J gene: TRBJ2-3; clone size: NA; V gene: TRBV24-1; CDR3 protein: CATSDHRAIADTQYF; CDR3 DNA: TGTGCCACCAGTGATCACAGGGCCATTGCAGATACGCAGTATTTT
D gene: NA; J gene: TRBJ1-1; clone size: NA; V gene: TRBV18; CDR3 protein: CASSPQEASGTEAFF; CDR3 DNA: TGTGCCAGCTCACCACAGGAGGCGAGTGGGACTGAAGCTTTCTTT
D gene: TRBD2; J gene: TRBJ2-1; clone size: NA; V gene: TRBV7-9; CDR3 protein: CASTLSGASYNEQFF; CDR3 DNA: TGTGCCAGCACCCTTAGCGGGGCCTCCTACAATGAGCAGTTCTTC
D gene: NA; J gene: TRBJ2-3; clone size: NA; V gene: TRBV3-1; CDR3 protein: CASSQPNSRDTQYF; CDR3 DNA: TGTGCCAGCAGCCAACCCAATTCGCGGGATACGCAGTATTTT
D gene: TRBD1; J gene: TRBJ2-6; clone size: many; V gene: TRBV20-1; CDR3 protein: CSARGTVSSGANVLTF; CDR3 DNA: TGCAGTGCTAGGGGGACAGTTAGCTCTGGGGCCAACGTCCTGACTTTC
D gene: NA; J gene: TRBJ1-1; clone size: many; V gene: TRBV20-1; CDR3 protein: CSARAGLLNTEAFF; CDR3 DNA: TGCAGTGCTAGAGCGGGACTGCTTAACACTGAAGCTTTCTTT
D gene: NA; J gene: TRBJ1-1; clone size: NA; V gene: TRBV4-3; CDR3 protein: CASSQDRFTATEAFF; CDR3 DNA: TGCGCCAGCAGCCAAGATCGTTTTACGGCCACTGAAGCTTTCTTT